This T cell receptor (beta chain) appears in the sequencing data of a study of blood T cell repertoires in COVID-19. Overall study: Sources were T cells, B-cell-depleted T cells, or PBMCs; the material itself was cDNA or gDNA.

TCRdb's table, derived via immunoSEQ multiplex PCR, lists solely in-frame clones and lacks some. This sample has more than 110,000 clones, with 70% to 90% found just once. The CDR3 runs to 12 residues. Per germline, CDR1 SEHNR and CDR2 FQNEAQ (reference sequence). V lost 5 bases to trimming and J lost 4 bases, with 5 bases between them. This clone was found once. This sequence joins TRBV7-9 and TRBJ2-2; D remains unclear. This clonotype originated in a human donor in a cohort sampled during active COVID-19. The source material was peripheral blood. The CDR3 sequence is CASSPVTGELFF. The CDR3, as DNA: TGTGCCAGCAGCCCTGTCACCGGGGAGCTGTTTTTT.